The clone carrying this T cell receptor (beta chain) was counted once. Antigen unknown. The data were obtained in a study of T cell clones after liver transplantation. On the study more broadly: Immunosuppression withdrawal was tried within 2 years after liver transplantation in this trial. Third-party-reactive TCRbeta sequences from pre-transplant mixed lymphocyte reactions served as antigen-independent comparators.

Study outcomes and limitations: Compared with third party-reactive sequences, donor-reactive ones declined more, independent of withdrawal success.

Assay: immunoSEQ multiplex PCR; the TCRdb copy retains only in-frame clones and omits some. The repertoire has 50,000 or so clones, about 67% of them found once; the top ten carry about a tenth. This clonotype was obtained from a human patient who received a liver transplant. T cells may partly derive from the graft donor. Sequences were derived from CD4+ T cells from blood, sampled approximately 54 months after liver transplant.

The CDR3 loop reads CASSVSVAGANVLTF. CDR3 bases: TGTGCCAGCAGCGTCAGCGTCGCTGGGGCCAACGTCCTGACTTTC. The chain uses TRBV9 and TRBJ2-6, with unresolved D. This CDR3 is 15 amino acids long. In germline, CDR1 is SGDLS, CDR2 YYNGEE. The V and J ends lost 2 bases and 2 bases respectively, with 8 bases between them.